One T cell receptor (beta chain) is described in this entry. Which antigen it targets is not known. No base quality values were provided; no much bigger clone lies one nucleotide off. TCRbeta CDR3 regions were amplified from genomic DNA by means of the immunoSEQ Assay, a bias-controlled multiplex PCR. In the original analysis: The number of nucleated cells in each sample was estimated by amplification of reference gene primers within the assay. Sequence reads were collapsed and filtered to measure the absolute abundance of every unique TCRbeta CDR3 rearrangement. For each sample, productive Simpson clonality was calculated by taking the square root of Simpson's diversity index across productive rearrangements. This is the immuneACCESS table as TCRdb keeps it, with only in-frame sequences that have V and J called. A part of the clones is gone; compared with another copy, unresolved V genes explain less than half, and the rest is unexplained. The V and J calls and clone size come from that table; D and trimming were worked out from the DNA. This sample is represented by 150,000 to 200,000 clones; around nine tenths of them were singletons. The ten top clones hold approximately 0.5% of the sample.

V lost 2 bases and J lost 1 base; the stretch between them is 11 bases long. The germline V gene specifies MGHDK as CDR1 and SYGVNS as CDR2. Including the terminal cysteine and phenylalanine, the CDR3 comprises 15 residues. CDR3 DNA is the only sequence kept; it has 45 bases, read in frame from the first base. This sample is part of a study of blood T cell repertoires in COVID-19 (TCRdb year 2020). In the study overall: Samples from collaborators originated in the United States, Italy and Spain and spanned both the acute and convalescent phases of COVID-19. The prospective study material was composed of cDNA or gDNA derived from T cells, B-cell-depleted T cells, or PBMCs. The samples were drawn from two sources: the first 160 participants of the ongoing ImmuneRACE study, and 950 to 1,500 subjects contributed by 6 global collaborators. Nearly every sample came with metadata listing a de-identified subject ID, COVID-19 status, age in years and sex. A freely available public database, intended as a resource for researchers studying the immune response to SARS-CoV-2, is where the repertoires were released. Deeply sampled blood TCRbeta repertoires from subjects exposed to, actively infected with, or recovered from COVID-19 were included in the dataset. Where available, HLA class I and class II types were taken from metadata supplied by the sample provider and were not determined by assay-based typing.

Whole blood was collected in K2EDTA tubes by collaborating institutions according to the institutions' own protocols. For TCRbeta analysis, collaborators shipped samples in one of three forms: frozen whole blood, isolated PBMCs, or DNA extracted from either of those sample types. What the work shows at the level of the full study, not this receptor alone: The amount of clinical and demographic metadata varied by source and participant and was provided uncurated.

The chain couples TRBV25-1 to TRBJ2-5; possibly the D gene is TRBD2, per 6 matching bases. The sample taken for sequencing was peripheral blood. The source is a man over 45 with acute or convalescent COVID-19. The sequenced DNA is TGTGCCAGCAGTGAAGGGTGGGGGGTCCAAGAGACCCAGTACTTC. Translation gives CASSEGWGVQETQYF.